This TCR beta chain is from a study of shared clonotypes between healthy human individuals. Notes on the study in general: Relative to clonotypes present in all four donors, those not shared had lower generation probabilities.

Terminally differentiated effector memory CD45RA+ cells were left out of the naive CD8 fraction, which was CD45RO-negative and positively selected for CCR7. Using immunoSEQ multiplex PCR, the repertoire was profiled, and TCRdb retains in-frame clones only, with some absent. The table includes about 580,000 clones, about 98% detected once. Between the trimmed V and J ends, which lost 0 bases and 7 bases, there was a span of 10 bases. This CDR3 is 12 amino acids long. Germline V lookup: CDR1 SQVTM, CDR2 ANQGSEA. Concerning this clone itself: Its antigen is still unknown.

V usage is TRBV29-1 and J usage is TRBJ2-7, with D unclear. The sequence was collected from a man younger than 40 in good health. Sequenced input: naive CD8+ T cells sorted from blood. For the CDR3, the DNA is TGCAGCGTTGAAGATATAACAACTGAGCAGTACTTC. Amino acids: CSVEDITTEQYF.